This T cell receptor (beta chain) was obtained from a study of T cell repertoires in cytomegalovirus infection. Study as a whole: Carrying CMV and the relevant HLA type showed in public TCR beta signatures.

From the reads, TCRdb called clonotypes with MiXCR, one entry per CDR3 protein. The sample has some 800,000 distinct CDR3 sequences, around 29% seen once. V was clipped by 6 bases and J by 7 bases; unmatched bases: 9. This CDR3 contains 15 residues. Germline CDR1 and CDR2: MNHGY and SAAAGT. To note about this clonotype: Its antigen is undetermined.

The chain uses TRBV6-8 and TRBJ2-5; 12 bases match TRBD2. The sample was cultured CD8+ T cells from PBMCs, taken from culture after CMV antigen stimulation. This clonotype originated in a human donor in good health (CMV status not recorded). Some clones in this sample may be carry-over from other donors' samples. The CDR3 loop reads CASSQTSGGEGTQYF. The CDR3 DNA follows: TGTGCCAGCAGCCAGACTAGCGGGGGAGAGGGGACCCAGTACTTC.